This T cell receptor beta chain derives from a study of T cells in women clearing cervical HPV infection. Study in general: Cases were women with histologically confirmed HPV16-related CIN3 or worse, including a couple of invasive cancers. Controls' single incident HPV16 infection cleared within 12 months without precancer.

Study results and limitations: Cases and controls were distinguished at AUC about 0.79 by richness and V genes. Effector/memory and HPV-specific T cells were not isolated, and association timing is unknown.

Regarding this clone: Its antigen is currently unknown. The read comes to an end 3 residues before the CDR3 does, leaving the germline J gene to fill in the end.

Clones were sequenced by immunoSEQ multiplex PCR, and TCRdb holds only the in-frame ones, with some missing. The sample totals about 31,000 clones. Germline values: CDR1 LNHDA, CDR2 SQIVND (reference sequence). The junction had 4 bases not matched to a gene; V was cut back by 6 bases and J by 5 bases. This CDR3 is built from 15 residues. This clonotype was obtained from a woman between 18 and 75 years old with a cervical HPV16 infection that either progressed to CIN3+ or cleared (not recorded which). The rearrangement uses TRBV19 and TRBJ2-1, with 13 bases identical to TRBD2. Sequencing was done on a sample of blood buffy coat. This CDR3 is CASRAGTSGNNEQFF. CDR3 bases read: TGTGCCAGTAGAGCCGGGACTAGCGGGAACAATGAG.